These 18 T cell receptor beta chains were all obtained from the same sample, sequenced in a study of cytomegalovirus exposure and HLA in healthy donors. PCR was performed using 60 Vbeta and 13 Jbeta primers. Clones were sequenced by immunoSEQ multiplex PCR, and TCRdb holds only the in-frame ones, with some missing. Altogether 85,000 to 120,000 clones are present, roughly 80% being singletons, with the ten largest covering roughly 3.7%. The sequencing input was PBMCs. Receptors were obtained from a man between 60 and 75 years old in good health and CMV-seronegative.

The V and J genes are TRBV6-5 and TRBJ1-2, with D maybe TRBD1 (6 bases). Germline values: CDR1 MNHEY, CDR2 SVGAGI. This CDR3 is built from 14 residues. V was trimmed by 5 bases and J by 3 bases, leaving 13 bases between them. In DNA, the CDR3 is TGTGCCAGCAGTAAATCAACAGGGTACTATGGCTACACCTTC. Translation gives CASSKSTGYYGYTF.

This clone appeared once. The V and J genes are TRBV7-8 and TRBJ1-5, with 7 positions matching TRBD1. Germline CDR1 is SGHVS and CDR2 is FQNEAQ. CDR3 length equals 15 residues. Germline trimming cut 5 bases from V and 2 bases from J; bases unmatched to any gene: 6. CDR3 in amino acids: CASSPDRAGNQPQHF. CDR3 nucleotides: TGTGCCAGCAGCCCCGACAGGGCGGGCAATCAGCCCCAGCATTTT.

The chain uses TRBV7-3 and TRBJ2-2, with TRBD2 matching 10 bases. With 1 base clipped from V and 0 bases from J, the junction kept 5 bases outside the gene matches. Germline CDR1 SGHTA, CDR2 FQGTGA. CDR3 length: 18 amino acids. The CDR3 region is CASSLKAGGLANTGELFF. The CDR3 DNA is TGTGCCAGCAGCTTAAAAGCGGGGGGGCTCGCGAACACCGGGGAGCTGTTTTTT.

This chain joins TRBV6-5 and TRBJ1-1; possibly TRBD1 for D (6 bases). V lost 2 bases and J 5 bases, leaving 9 bases between the germline ends. The CDR3 runs 13 residues. Germline V gene lookup returns CDR1 MNHEY and CDR2 SVGAGI. This CDR3 is CASSYVRGTEAFF. CDR3 nucleotides: TGTGCCAGCAGTTACGTGAGGGGGACTGAAGCTTTCTTT.

V gene TRBV4-2 combines with J gene TRBJ1-2; 7 nucleotides align to TRBD1. CDR1 and CDR2 (germline): LGHNA, YNFKEQ. The CDR3 sequence is 14 residues long. J lost 4 bases, V lost 0 bases, and 2 bases had no gene match. In DNA, the CDR3 is TGTGCCAGCAGCCAAGAGGACAGGATCTATGGCTACACCTTC. Translating gives CASSQEDRIYGYTF.

The gene calls are TRBV6-6 and TRBJ2-5; 8 bases are a match to TRBD1. Germline V CDR1 and CDR2: MNHNY, SVGAGI (reference sequence). CDR3 length: 13 residues. The junction had 5 bases not matched to a gene; V was cut back by 9 bases and J by 2 bases. CDR3 DNA: TGTGCCAGTCGACAGGGGAGGCAAGAGACCCAGTACTTC. This sequence encodes CASRQGRQETQYF.

The genes are TRBV7-2 and TRBJ2-1, with a possible D match to TRBD2 (5 bases). V lost 5 bases, J lost 5 bases, and 13 bases lay in between. Germline V CDR1 and CDR2: SGHTA, FQGNSA. CDR3 length: 14 amino acids. For the CDR3, the DNA is TGTGCCAGCAGCGAAGTGGACTGGCACAATGAGCAGTTCTTC. Protein product: CASSEVDWHNEQFF.

V and J are TRBV9 and TRBJ2-5; tentative D call: TRBD1 (6 bases). The germline CDR1 and CDR2 sequences are SGDLS and YYNGEE. This CDR3 is built from 14 residues. The germline V and J ends were trimmed by 0 bases and 5 bases, with 11 bases remaining between them. CDR3 DNA: TGTGCCAGCAGCGTAGGGCACAGGGTTGAGACCCAGTACTTC. Translated: CASSVGHRVETQYF.

This clone came up a few times. The chain is built from TRBV15 and TRBJ1-2; a possible D gene is TRBD1 (6 bases). The germline V and J ends were trimmed by 1 base and 0 bases, with 12 bases remaining between them. The CDR3 totals 16 residues. Germline-derived CDR1 and CDR2 are LNHNV and YYDKDF (reference sequence). CDR3 loop: CATSRGVGGANYGYTF. DNA for the CDR3: TGTGCCACCAGCAGAGGAGTAGGGGGAGCTAACTATGGCTACACCTTC.

This clone was recorded once. CDR3 coding DNA: TGTGCCATCCCGGCCGGGGACAGCCTCTCTGGGGCCAACGTCCTGACTTTC. This translates into CAIPAGDSLSGANVLTF. The genes are TRBV10-3 and TRBJ2-6; TRBD1 matches at 7 bases. V shed 8 bases and J 0 bases; nucleotides not matched to a gene: 10. Looked up from germline, CDR1 is ENHRY and CDR2 is SYGVKD. The CDR3 runs to 17 residues.

V is TRBV14 and J is TRBJ2-2; 11 bases agree with TRBD2. Per germline, CDR1 SGHDN and CDR2 FVKESK. The CDR3 is made up of 17 amino acids. Trimming took 6 bases from V and 3 from J; bases not matched to a gene: 9. DNA of the CDR3: TGTGCCAGCAGACCTAGTAGCGGGGGGGCGGACACCGGGGAGCTGTTTTTT. Protein sequence: CASRPSSGGADTGELFF.

This chain joins TRBV19 and TRBJ2-5; D gene uncertain. Germline values: CDR1 LNHDA, CDR2 SQIVND (reference sequence). Trimming left V 1 base short and J 14 bases short, with 17 bases between. The CDR3 spans 13 residues. Written as DNA, the CDR3 is TGTGCCAGTAGTATAGCAGGCCGCCCGGTTGAATACTTC. Encoded protein: CASSIAGRPVEYF.

The chain couples TRBV25-1 to TRBJ2-5; D might be TRBD1 (5 bases). V shed 5 bases and J shed 5 bases, with 9 bases lying between them. This CDR3 is built from 12 residues. Germline loops: CDR1 MGHDK, CDR2 SYGVNS. CDR3 DNA: TGTGCCAGCAGTACCCCAGGGGAGACCCAGTACTTC. This codes for CASSTPGETQYF.

The chain couples TRBV5-1 to TRBJ1-2; TRBD1 matches 8 bases. This CDR3 has 14 residues. Germline CDR1 reads SGHRS; CDR2 reads YFSETQ. With 1 base clipped from V and 2 bases from J, the junction kept 1 base outside the gene matches. CDR3 bases: TGCGCCAGCAGCTTGCAGGGGGCGAACTATGGCTACACCTTC. Protein product: CASSLQGANYGYTF.

This rearrangement joins TRBV27 to TRBJ2-7; TRBD1 agrees at 8 bases. V shed 5 bases, J shed 7 bases, and the junction held 10 bases outside the gene matches. The CDR3 has 14 amino acids. Germline CDR1 is MNHEY and CDR2 is SMNVEV (reference sequence). Here the CDR3 DNA reads TGTGCCAGCAGTCTCAGACAGGGGTTGGGGGAGCAGTACTTC. Translation: CASSLRQGLGEQYF.

This rearrangement joins TRBV19 to TRBJ1-5; D gene ambiguous. In germline, CDR1 is LNHDA, CDR2 SQIVND (reference sequence). This CDR3 spans 14 amino acids. V lost 5 bases to trimming and J lost 5 bases, with 13 bases between them. The CDR3 loop is CASSPQEGYQPQHF. The DNA for the CDR3 is TGTGCCAGTAGTCCGCAAGAGGGCTATCAGCCCCAGCATTTT.

The rearrangement uses TRBV12-5 and TRBJ2-7; TRBD1 might be the D (7 bases). V shed 3 bases and J shed 12 bases, with 15 bases lying between them. Germline CDR1 reads LGHNT; CDR2 reads FRNRAP. The CDR3 sequence is 12 residues long. This CDR3 reads CASGFQAGGLYF. DNA of the CDR3: TGTGCTAGTGGTTTTCAGGCAGGGGGGTTGTACTTC.

V is TRBV7-6 and J is TRBJ1-1, with D unclear. Per the germline V gene, CDR1 is SGHVS and CDR2 is FNYEAQ. The CDR3 extends over 15 amino acids. V was pared by 0 bases and J by 11 bases, with 19 bases between. CDR3 in amino acids: CASSLASEGPPKAFF. The DNA for the CDR3 is TGTGCCAGCAGCTTAGCCTCAGAGGGCCCCCCTAAGGCTTTCTTT.